The present TCR beta chain was sequenced within a study of metastatic and nonmetastatic thyroid tumors. Study-level background: Thyroid patients, malignant and benign, had repertoires compared across blood and tumor or nodule tissue. Notes on the study in general: In blood and tumor, TCR beta diversity was reportedly significantly higher in malignant thyroid tumors than in benign nodules.

The V end was cut by 3 bases, the J end by 1 base, with 18 bases between. From germline, CDR1 is MNHEY and CDR2 SMNVEV (reference sequence). The CDR3 length is 17 residues. Each patient came to thyroid surgery without any prior treatment (of any kind). Per the original data handling: A papillary thyroid cancer distant-metastasis classifier was built from CDR3 differences across clinicopathological groups. MiXCR re-clonotyped the PCR reads for TCRdb. What appears here as the V and J calls and clone size reflects TCRdb's work, not the paper's. The table lists about 47,000 clones, 24% of them singletons. The sample holds a few counts of this clone. The antigen is unknown.

The chain uses TRBV27 and TRBJ1-1; unclear D gene. The material sequenced was blood. This TCR was sampled from a male donor with papillary thyroid cancer or a benign thyroid nodule (not recorded which). Some clones in this sample may be carry-over from other donors' samples. CDR3 in amino acids: CASSFFPPRTGNTEAFF. DNA of the CDR3: TGTGCCAGCAGTTTCTTTCCACCCCGGACGGGGAACACTGAAGCTTTCTTT.